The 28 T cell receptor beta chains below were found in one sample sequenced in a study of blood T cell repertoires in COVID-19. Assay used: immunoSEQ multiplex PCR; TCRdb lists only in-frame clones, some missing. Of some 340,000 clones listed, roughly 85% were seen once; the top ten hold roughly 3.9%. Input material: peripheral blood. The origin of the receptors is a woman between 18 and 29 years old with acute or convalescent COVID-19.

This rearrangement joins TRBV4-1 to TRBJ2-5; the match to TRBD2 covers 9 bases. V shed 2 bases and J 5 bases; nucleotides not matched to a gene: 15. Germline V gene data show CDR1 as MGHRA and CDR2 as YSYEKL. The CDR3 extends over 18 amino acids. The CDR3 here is CASSQRGVQREVGETQYF. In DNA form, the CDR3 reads TGCGCCAGCAGCCAAAGGGGAGTCCAGCGGGAGGTAGGGGAGACCCAGTACTTC.

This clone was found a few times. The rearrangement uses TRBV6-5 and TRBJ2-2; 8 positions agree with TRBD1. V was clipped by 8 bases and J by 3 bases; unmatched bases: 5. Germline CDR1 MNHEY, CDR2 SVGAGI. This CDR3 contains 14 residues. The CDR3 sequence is CASRRTGYTGELFF. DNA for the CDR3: TGTGCCAGCCGTAGGACAGGGTACACCGGGGAGCTGTTTTTT.

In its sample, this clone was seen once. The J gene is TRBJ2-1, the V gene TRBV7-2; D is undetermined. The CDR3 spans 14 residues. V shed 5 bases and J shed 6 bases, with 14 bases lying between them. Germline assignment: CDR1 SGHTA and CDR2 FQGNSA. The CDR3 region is CASSIGSFGNEQFF. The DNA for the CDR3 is TGTGCCAGCAGCATCGGGTCTTTCGGCAATGAGCAGTTCTTC.

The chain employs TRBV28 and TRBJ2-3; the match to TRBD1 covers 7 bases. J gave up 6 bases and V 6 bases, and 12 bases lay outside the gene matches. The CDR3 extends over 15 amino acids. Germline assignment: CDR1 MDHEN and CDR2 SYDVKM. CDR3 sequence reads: CASSPNDRVKDTQYF. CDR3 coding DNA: TGTGCCAGCAGCCCCAACGACAGGGTAAAGGATACGCAGTATTTT.

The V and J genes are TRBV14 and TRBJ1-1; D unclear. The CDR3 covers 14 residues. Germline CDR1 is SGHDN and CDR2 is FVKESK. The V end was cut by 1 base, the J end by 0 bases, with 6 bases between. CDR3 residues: CASSQVHLNTEAFF. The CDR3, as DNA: TGTGCCAGCAGCCAAGTACACCTGAACACTGAAGCTTTCTTT.

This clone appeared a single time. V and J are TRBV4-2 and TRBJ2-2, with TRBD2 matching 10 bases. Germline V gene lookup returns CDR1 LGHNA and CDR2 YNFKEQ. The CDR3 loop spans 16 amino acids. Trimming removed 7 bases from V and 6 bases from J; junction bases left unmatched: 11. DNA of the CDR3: TGTGCCAGCATGCCTAGAACTAGCGGGGCGGCCGGGGAGCTGTTTTTT. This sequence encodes CASMPRTSGAAGELFF.

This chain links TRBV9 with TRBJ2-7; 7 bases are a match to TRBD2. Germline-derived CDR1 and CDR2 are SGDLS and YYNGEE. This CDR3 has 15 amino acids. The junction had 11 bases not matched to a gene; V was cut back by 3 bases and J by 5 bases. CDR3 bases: TGTGCCAGCAGCGAGCGACTAAGCGGGATCGACGAGCAGTACTTC. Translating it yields CASSERLSGIDEQYF.

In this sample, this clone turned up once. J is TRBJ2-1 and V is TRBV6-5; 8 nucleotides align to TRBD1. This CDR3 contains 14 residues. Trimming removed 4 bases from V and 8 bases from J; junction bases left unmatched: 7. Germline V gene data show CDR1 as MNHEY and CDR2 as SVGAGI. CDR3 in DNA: TGTGCCAGCAGTTTCGACAGGGGTGTGTATGAGCAGTTCTTC. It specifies CASSFDRGVYEQFF.

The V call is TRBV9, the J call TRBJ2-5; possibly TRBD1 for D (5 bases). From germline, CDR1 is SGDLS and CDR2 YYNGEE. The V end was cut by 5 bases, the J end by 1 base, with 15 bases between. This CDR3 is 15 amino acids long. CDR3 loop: CASSTGPTPQETQYF. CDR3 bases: TGTGCCAGCAGTACAGGACCGACACCCCAAGAGACCCAGTACTTC.

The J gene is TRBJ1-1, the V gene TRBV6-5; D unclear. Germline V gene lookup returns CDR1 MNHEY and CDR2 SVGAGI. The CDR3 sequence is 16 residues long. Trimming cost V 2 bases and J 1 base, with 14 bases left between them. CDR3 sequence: CASSYPPGGPNTEAFF. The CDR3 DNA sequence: TGTGCCAGCAGTTACCCCCCCGGAGGTCCGAACACTGAAGCTTTCTTT.

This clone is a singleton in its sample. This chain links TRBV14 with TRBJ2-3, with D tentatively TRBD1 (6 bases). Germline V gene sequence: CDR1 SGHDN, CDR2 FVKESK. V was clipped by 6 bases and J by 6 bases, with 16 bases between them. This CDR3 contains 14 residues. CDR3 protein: CASSRQDSGDTQYF. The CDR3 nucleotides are TGTGCCAGCAGTCGACAGGACTCGGGTGATACGCAGTATTTT.

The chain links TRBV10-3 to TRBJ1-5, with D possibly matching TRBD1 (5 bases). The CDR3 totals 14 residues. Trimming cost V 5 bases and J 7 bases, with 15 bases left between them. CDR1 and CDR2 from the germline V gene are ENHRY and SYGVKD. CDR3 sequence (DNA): TGTGCCATCAGTCAAACCGGGGGAGACCAGCCCCAGCATTTT. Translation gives CAISQTGGDQPQHF.

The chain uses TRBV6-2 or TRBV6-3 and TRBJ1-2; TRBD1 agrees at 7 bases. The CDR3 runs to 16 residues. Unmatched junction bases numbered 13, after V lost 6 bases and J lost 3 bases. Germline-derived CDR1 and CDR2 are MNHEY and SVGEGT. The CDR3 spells CASSPWAGQVDYGYTF. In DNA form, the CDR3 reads TGTGCCAGCAGCCCTTGGGCCGGACAGGTGGACTATGGCTACACCTTC.

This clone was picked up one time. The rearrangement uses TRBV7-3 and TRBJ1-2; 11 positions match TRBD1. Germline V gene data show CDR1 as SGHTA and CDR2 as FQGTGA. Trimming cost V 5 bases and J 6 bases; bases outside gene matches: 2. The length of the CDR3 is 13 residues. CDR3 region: CASSRGQGDGYTF. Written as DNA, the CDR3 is TGTGCCAGCAGCCGGGGACAGGGGGATGGCTACACCTTC.

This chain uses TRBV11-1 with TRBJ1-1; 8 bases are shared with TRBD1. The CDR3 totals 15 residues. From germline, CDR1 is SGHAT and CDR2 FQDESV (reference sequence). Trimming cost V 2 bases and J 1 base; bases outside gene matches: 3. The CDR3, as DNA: TGTGCCAGCAGCTTATTCGACAGGGGGAACACTGAAGCTTTCTTT. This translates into CASSLFDRGNTEAFF.

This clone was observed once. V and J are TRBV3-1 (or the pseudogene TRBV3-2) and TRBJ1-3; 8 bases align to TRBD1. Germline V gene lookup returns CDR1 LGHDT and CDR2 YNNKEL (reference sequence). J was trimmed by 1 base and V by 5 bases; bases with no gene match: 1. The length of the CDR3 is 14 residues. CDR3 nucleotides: TGTGCCAGCAGCTGGACAGGGTCTGGAAACACCATATATTTT. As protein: CASSWTGSGNTIYF.

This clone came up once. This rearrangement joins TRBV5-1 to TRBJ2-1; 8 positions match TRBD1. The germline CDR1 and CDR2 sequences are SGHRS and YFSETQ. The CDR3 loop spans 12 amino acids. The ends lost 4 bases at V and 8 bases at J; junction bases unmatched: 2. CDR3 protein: CASSPDRDEQFF. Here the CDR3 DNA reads TGCGCCAGCAGCCCGGACAGGGATGAGCAGTTCTTC. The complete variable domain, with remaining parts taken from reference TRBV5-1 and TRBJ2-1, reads KAGVTQTPRYLIKTRGQQVTLSCSPISGHRSVSWYQQTPGQGLQFLFEYFSETQRNKGNFPGRFSGRQFSNSRSEMNVSTLELGDSALYLCASSPDRDEQFFGPGTRLTVL.

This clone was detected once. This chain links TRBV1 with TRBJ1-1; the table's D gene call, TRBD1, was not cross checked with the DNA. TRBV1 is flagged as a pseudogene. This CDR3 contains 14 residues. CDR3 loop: CTSRQGLKDTEAFF. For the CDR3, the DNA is TGCACCAGCAGACAGGGGCTCAAGGACACTGAAGCTTTCTTT.

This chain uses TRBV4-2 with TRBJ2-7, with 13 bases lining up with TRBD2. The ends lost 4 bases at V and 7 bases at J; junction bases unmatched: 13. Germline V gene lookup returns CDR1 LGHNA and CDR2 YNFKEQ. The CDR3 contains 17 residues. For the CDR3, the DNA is TGTGCCAGCAGCCGGGACGGACTAGCGGGGGACCTCTGGGAGCAGTACTTC. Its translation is CASSRDGLAGDLWEQYF.

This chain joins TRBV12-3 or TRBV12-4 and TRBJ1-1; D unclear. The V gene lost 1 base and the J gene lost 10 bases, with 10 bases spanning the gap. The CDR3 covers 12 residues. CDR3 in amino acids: CASSLGRGRAFF. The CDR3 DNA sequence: TGTGCCAGCAGTTTAGGTCGCGGGCGAGCTTTCTTT.

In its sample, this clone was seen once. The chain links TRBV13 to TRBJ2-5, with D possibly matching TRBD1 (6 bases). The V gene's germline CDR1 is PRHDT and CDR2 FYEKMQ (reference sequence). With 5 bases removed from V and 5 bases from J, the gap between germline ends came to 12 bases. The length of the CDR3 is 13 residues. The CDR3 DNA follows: TGTGCCAGCAGCCGGACAGTAGAGGAGACCCAGTACTTC. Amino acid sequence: CASSRTVEETQYF.

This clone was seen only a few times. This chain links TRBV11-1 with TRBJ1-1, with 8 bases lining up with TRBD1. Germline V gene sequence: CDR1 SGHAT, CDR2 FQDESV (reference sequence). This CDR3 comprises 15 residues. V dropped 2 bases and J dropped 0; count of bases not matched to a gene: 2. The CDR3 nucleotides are TGTGCCAGCAGCTTACAGGGGGCCTTGAACACTGAAGCTTTCTTT. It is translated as CASSLQGALNTEAFF.

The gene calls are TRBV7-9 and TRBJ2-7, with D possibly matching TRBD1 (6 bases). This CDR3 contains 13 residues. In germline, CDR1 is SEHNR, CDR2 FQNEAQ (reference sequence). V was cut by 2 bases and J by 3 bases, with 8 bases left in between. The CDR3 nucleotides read TGTGCCAGCAGCTTAAGACAGGACTACGAGCAGTACTTC. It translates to CASSLRQDYEQYF. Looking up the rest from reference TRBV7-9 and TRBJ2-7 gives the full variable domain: DTGVSQNPRHKITKRGQNVTFRCDPISEHNRLYWYRQTLGQGPEFLTYFQNEAQLEKSRLLSDRFSAERPKGSFSTLEIQRTEQGDSAMYLCASSLRQDYEQYFGPGTRLTVT.

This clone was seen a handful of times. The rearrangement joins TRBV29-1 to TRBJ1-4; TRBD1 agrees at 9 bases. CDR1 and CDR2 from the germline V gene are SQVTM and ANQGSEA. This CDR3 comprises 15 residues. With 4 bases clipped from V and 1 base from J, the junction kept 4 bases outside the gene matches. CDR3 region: CSVGGDRVTNEKLFF. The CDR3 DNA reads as TGCAGCGTTGGGGGGGACAGGGTAACTAATGAAAAACTGTTTTTT. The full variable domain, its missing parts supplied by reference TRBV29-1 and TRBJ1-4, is SAVISQKPSRDICQRGTSLTIQCQVDSQVTMMFWYRQQPGQSLTLIATANQGSEATYESGFVIDKFPISRPNLTFSTLTVSNMSPEDSSIYLCSVGGDRVTNEKLFFGSGTQLSVL.

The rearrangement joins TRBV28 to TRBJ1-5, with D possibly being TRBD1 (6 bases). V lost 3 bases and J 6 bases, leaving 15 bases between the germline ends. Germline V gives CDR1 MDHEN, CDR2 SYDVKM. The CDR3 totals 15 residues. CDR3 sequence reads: CASSFRAGGAQPQHF. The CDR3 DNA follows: TGTGCCAGCAGTTTCCGCGCCGGGGGGGCTCAGCCCCAGCATTTT.

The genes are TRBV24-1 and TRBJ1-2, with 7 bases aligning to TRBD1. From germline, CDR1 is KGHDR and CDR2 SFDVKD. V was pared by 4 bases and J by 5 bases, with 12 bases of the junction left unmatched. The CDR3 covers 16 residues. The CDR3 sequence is CATSDGAPQGVYGYTF. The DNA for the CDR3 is TGTGCCACCAGTGACGGGGCCCCGCAGGGGGTGTATGGCTACACCTTC.

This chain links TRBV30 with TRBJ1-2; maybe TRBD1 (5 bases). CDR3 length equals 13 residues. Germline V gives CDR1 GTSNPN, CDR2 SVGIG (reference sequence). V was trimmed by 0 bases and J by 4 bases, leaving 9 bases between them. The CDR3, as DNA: TGTGCCTGGAGTGTAACAGGACCCTATGGCTACACCTTC. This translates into CAWSVTGPYGYTF. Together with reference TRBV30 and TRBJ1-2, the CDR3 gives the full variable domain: SQTIHQWPATLVQPVGSPLSLECTVEGTSNPNLYWYRQAAGRGLQLLFYSVGIGQISSEVPQNLSASRPQDRQFILSSKKLLLSDSGFYLCAWSVTGPYGYTFGSGTRLTVV.

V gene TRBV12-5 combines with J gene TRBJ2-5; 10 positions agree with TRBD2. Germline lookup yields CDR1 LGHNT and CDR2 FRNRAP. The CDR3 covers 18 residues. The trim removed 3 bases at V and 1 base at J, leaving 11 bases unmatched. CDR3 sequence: CASGLRLAGVRLQETQYF. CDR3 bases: TGTGCTAGTGGTTTACGGCTAGCGGGGGTCCGGCTCCAAGAGACCCAGTACTTC.